The rows below give T cell receptor beta chains drawn from one sample of a study of T cell repertoires in cytomegalovirus infection. TCRdb processed the reads anew with MiXCR; each CDR3 protein has one entry. The repertoire has around 260,000 distinct CDR3 sequences, about a quarter of them found once; the top ten carry over 11%. Material: PBMCs. Receptors originate from a human donor in good health (CMV status not recorded). Some clones in this sample may be carry-over from other donors' samples. CDR3s include the opening cysteine and the closing phenylalanine or tryptophan. Fields, in order: V gene, J gene, clone size, D gene, CDR3 protein, CDR3 DNA. The D gene is left open where the match is weak. Rows may omit the clone size; those that give it use once, few, many or a size class.

TRBV20-1	TRBJ1-5	NA	TRBD1	CSAEGQGNQPQHF	TGCAGTGCGGAGGGACAGGGCAATCAGCCCCAGCATTTT
TRBV7-2	TRBJ2-3	NA	NA	CASSSMVDTQYF	TGTGCCAGCAGCTCTATGGTGGATACGCAGTATTTT
TRBV4-1	TRBJ2-1	few	TRBD2	CASSQDKGAGRLNEQFF	TGCGCCAGCAGCCAAGATAAAGGAGCGGGACGTCTCAATGAGCAGTTCTTC
TRBV28	TRBJ2-2	many	TRBD2	CASSFLGLAGGPLNTGELFF	TGTGCCAGCAGTTTCCTCGGACTAGCGGGAGGGCCCCTCAACACCGGGGAGCTGTTTTTT
TRBV7-8	TRBJ2-1	many	NA	CASSQGRGSYNEQFF	TGTGCCAGCAGCCAGGGGAGGGGTTCCTACAATGAGCAGTTCTTC
TRBV19	TRBJ1-2	few	NA	CASSNRDDGYTF	TGTGCCAGTAGTAACAGGGATGATGGCTACACCTTC
TRBV29-1	TRBJ1-2	NA	NA	CSSLVPLYGYTF	TGCAGCTCCCTTGTCCCTCTCTATGGCTACACCTTC
TRBV20-1	TRBJ2-4	few	TRBD1	CSARIIGDRNIQYF	TGCAGTGCTAGAATAATTGGGGACAGAAACATTCAGTACTTC
TRBV20-1	TRBJ2-7	few	NA	CSANQGFQQYF	TGCAGTGCCAACCAGGGATTCCAGCAGTACTTC
TRBV20-1	TRBJ1-3	few	NA	CSATPGRRNTIYF	TGCAGTGCCACTCCAGGGAGGAGAAACACCATATATTTT
TRBV7-8	TRBJ2-4	many	TRBD2	CASSLARALAGGPGDKNIQYF	TGTGCCAGCAGCTTAGCGCGGGCGCTAGCGGGAGGGCCTGGGGACAAAAACATTCAGTACTTC
TRBV20-1	TRBJ2-7	NA	NA	CSAWTASYEQYF	TGCAGTGCATGGACGGCCTCCTACGAGCAGTACTTC